The 13 T cell receptor beta chains below were found in one sample sequenced in a study of shared clonotypes between healthy human individuals. Profiling relied on immunoSEQ multiplex PCR, and the TCRdb table lists in-frame clones only, not all of them. Found here are around 1,900,000 clones, approximately 92% of them singletons; the top ten hold around 1.8%. In the naive CD8 group, cells lacked CD45RO and were positively selected for CCR7, so terminally differentiated effector memory CD45RA+ cells were left out. The sequencing sample was made of naive CD8+ T cells from PBMCs. These receptors were taken from a man younger than 35 in good health. Some clones in this sample may be carry-over from other donors' samples.

The V and J genes are TRBV11-2 and TRBJ2-1, with a possible D match to TRBD2 (5 bases). The CDR3 is 15 residues long. V was clipped by 0 bases and J by 7 bases, with 13 bases between them. Germline loops: CDR1 SGHAT, CDR2 FQNNGV. CDR3 nucleotides: TGTGCCAGCAGCTTAGATTCTGGTCGGGGAAATGAGCAGTTCTTC. This sequence encodes CASSLDSGRGNEQFF.

The chain employs TRBV5-4 and TRBJ1-5; D might be TRBD1 (5 bases). Germline V lookup: CDR1 SGHNT, CDR2 YYREEE (reference sequence). The CDR3 spans 14 residues. The V end was cut by 4 bases, the J end by 3 bases, with 11 bases between. For the CDR3, the DNA is TGTGCCAGCAGCGGGGACGGGTACAATCAGCCCCAGCATTTT. It codes for CASSGDGYNQPQHF.

The chain has TRBV20-1 and TRBJ2-1, with D uncertain. This CDR3 spans 10 amino acids. The V end was cut by 5 bases, the J end by 9 bases, with 8 bases between. Germline V gene sequence: CDR1 DFQATT, CDR2 SNEGSKA (reference sequence). The CDR3: CSAPAGEQFF. DNA of the CDR3: TGCAGTGCTCCCGCCGGTGAGCAGTTCTTC.

The CDR3 sequence: CASSLVGRRNQPQHF. In nucleotides, the CDR3 is TGTGCCAGCAGCTTAGTTGGACGGCGCAATCAGCCCCAGCATTTT. J is TRBJ1-5 and V is TRBV7-8, with unresolved D. The V end was cut by 1 base, the J end by 2 bases, with 9 bases between. The CDR3 has 15 amino acids. Germline V gives CDR1 SGHVS, CDR2 FQNEAQ.

In this sample, this clone turned up a few times. The chain uses TRBV5-1 and TRBJ1-1; D perhaps matches TRBD1 (5 bases). CDR1 and CDR2 (germline): SGHRS, YFSETQ. The CDR3 consists of 13 residues. Trimming left V 4 bases short and J 5 bases short, with 12 bases between. The CDR3 nucleotides are TGCGCCAGCAGCCCTCGAAGGGGTACTGAAGCTTTCTTT. It specifies CASSPRRGTEAFF.

V and J are TRBV4-1 and TRBJ2-7; no firm D call. CDR3 length: 11 residues. The V end lost 3 bases, the J end lost 6 bases, and 6 bases lay between the germline ends. CDR1 and CDR2 (germline): MGHRA, YSYEKL. The CDR3 sequence is CASSHGPEQYF. The CDR3 region has the DNA TGCGCCAGCAGCCACGGTCCCGAGCAGTACTTC.

A single count supports this clone. CDR3 protein: CASSTGTGTRAFF. CDR3 nucleotides: TGTGCCAGCAGTACTGGGACAGGGACACGAGCTTTCTTT. This sequence joins TRBV6-6 and TRBJ1-1, with 9 positions matching TRBD1. The CDR3 consists of 13 residues. Looked up from germline, CDR1 is MNHNY and CDR2 is SVGAGI (reference sequence). Trimming took 5 bases from V and 10 from J; bases not matched to a gene: 8.

This chain joins TRBV14 and TRBJ1-2, with a tentative D call TRBD1 (5 bases). Trimming removed 0 bases from V and 8 bases from J, with 19 bases in between. In germline, CDR1 is SGHDN, CDR2 FVKESK. This CDR3 region has 16 residues. The CDR3 region has the DNA TGTGCCAGCAGCCAAGAGCGTAGGGGAGCTAAGAGGGGCTACACCTTC. Translation: CASSQERRGAKRGYTF.

Comment on this clone: Other nucleotide sequences in the sample specify the same CDR3. The chain links TRBV9 to TRBJ2-7; 9 bases agree with TRBD1. Looked up from germline, CDR1 is SGDLS and CDR2 is YYNGEE. This CDR3 has 15 amino acids. V trimming: 0 bases; J trimming: 5 bases; junction bases outside the gene matches: 6. The CDR3 DNA follows: TGTGCCAGCAGCGTAGGAGGGACAGGGAGGGACGAGCAGTACTTC. Protein: CASSVGGTGRDEQYF.

The V and J genes are TRBV4-3 and TRBJ1-3; D not certain. CDR1 is LGHNA, CDR2 YSLEER, per germline. The ends were cut back, 1 base at V and 6 bases at J, with 7 bases in the middle. The CDR3 is made up of 13 amino acids. CDR3 protein: CASSQVHLNTIYF. In nucleotides, the CDR3 is TGCGCCAGCAGCCAAGTACATTTAAACACCATATATTTT.

The chain couples TRBV9 to TRBJ2-1; 7 positions match TRBD1. CDR3 length: 15 residues. J was trimmed by 3 bases and V by 4 bases; bases with no gene match: 7. Germline CDR1 SGDLS, CDR2 YYNGEE. The CDR3 nucleotides read TGTGCCAGCAGCCAAGGGACAGCGGTCTACAATGAGCAGTTCTTC. As protein: CASSQGTAVYNEQFF.

The chain links TRBV4-3 to TRBJ2-2; D gene unclear. V was clipped by 0 bases and J by 5 bases, with 16 bases between them. This CDR3 spans 17 amino acids. Germline CDR1 LGHNA, CDR2 YSLEER. This chain's CDR3 is CASSQDRRAPETGELFF. The CDR3 DNA sequence: TGCGCCAGCAGCCAAGATCGAAGGGCCCCAGAGACCGGGGAGCTGTTTTTT.

The genes are TRBV6-1 and TRBJ1-2, with TRBD1 identical over 8 bases. This CDR3 contains 15 residues. Trimming took 2 bases from V and 7 from J; bases not matched to a gene: 9. The V gene's germline CDR1 is MNHNS and CDR2 SASEGT. The CDR3 DNA reads TGTGCCAGCAGTGAACGGACAGGGACAGTGAGTGGCTACACCTTC. Protein: CASSERTGTVSGYTF.